This TCR beta chain was identified in a study of OX40 agonist ivuxolimab in advanced cancers. Turning to the study itself: Given to patients was ivuxolimab, an agonistic anti-OX40 (CD134) antibody. At doses from 0.01 to 10 mg/kg, patients were given intravenous ivuxolimab every 2 weeks. Study-wide findings and caveats: Researchers report that CD8+ T cells had, on average, more expanded clones than CD4+. The antigen specificity of the peripheral T cells (those that were expanded) was not determined.

As regards this clone: Its antigen is unknown.

V dropped 4 bases and J dropped 4 bases, with 13 bases sitting between them. In germline, CDR1 is LNHDA, CDR2 SQIVND (reference sequence). The CDR3 has 14 residues. Assay used: immunoSEQ multiplex PCR; TCRdb lists only in-frame clones, some missing. There are 45,000 to 60,000 clones in the sample; roughly nine tenths occur only once, and 6% to 8% lies in the top ten. J is TRBJ2-5 and V is TRBV19; D not resolved. The sample here was CD4+ or CD8+ T cells sorted from blood, taken in a trial of the OX40 agonist ivuxolimab. This receptor was identified in an adult with an advanced solid tumor such as melanoma, head and neck, liver or kidney cancer. The CDR3 region is CASSTVGQTETQYF. The CDR3 region has the DNA TGTGCCAGTAGTACGGTTGGGCAGACAGAGACCCAGTACTTC.